Listed below are T cell receptor beta chains from one sample, sequenced in a study of control samples from healthy donors and cancer patients. Libraries were prepared by immunoSEQ multiplex PCR; TCRdb keeps only in-frame clonotypes and omits some of them. The sample has under 450,000 clones; around nine tenths are singletons. The sequencing input was PBMCs. The receptors shown here come from a man aged 35 to 55 with head and neck cancer. CDR3s include the opening cysteine and the closing phenylalanine or tryptophan. D genes are given only for firm matches. Not every row has a clone size; where given, it reads once, few, many or a size class.

>NA|TRBV5-1|TRBJ2-7|NA
CASSLEGRAYEQYF
TGCGCCAGCAGCTTGGAAGGCAGGGCCTACGAGCAGTACTTC
>NA|TRBV27|TRBJ2-1|NA
CASSRGRSSYNEQFF
TGTGCCAGCAGTAGGGGACGGAGCTCCTACAATGAGCAGTTCTTC
>NA|TRBV29-1|TRBJ2-7|NA
CSAIIAGYEQYF
TGCAGCGCTATAATCGCAGGGTACGAGCAGTACTTC
>NA|TRBV6-1|TRBJ1-2|few
CASSEVDGTNYGYTF
TGTGCCAGCAGTGAAGTTGACGGTACTAACTATGGCTACACCTTC
>TRBD2|TRBV9|TRBJ2-1|NA
CASSRLANEQFF
TGTGCCAGCAGTAGACTAGCGAATGAGCAGTTCTTC
>NA|TRBV11-3|TRBJ2-2|NA
CASSLAGTGELFF
TGTGCCAGCAGCTTAGCGGGCACCGGGGAGCTGTTTTTT
>NA|TRBV28|TRBJ2-1|NA
CASSPNLNEQFF
TGTGCCAGCAGCCCCAACCTCAATGAGCAGTTCTTC
>TRBD1|TRBV27|TRBJ1-1|NA
CASSRQGMNTEAFF
TGTGCCAGCAGCAGACAGGGCATGAACACTGAAGCTTTCTTT
>NA|TRBV7-7|TRBJ2-1|NA
CASSLGTSSYNEQFF
TGTGCTAGCAGCCTAGGCACTAGCTCCTACAATGAGCAGTTCTTC
>NA|TRBV1|TRBJ2-1|NA
CTSSQDGSSRYNEQFF
TGCACCAGCAGCCAAGATGGGAGCTCCAGATACAATGAGCAGTTCTTC
>NA|TRBV29-1|TRBJ2-4|once
CSANFAADIQYF
TGCAGCGCCAACTTCGCCGCGGACATTCAGTACTTC
>TRBD2|TRBV20-1|TRBJ2-1|NA
CSASSRGRPHNEQFF
TGCAGTGCTAGTAGTCGCGGGAGGCCGCACAATGAGCAGTTCTTC
>NA|TRBV11-2|TRBJ2-5|NA
CASSNLDGYQETQYF
TGTGCCAGCAGCAACTTGGACGGATACCAAGAGACCCAGTACTTC
>TRBD1|TRBV7-8|TRBJ1-5|NA
CASSQEQGARQPQHF
TGTGCCAGCAGCCAAGAACAGGGGGCACGGCAGCCCCAGCATTTT
>TRBD1|TRBV9|TRBJ1-1|NA
CASSSQGELAEAFF
TGTGCCAGCAGCTCACAGGGGGAATTGGCTGAAGCTTTCTTT
>TRBD2|TRBV4-2|TRBJ2-5|NA
CASSPAASGGQETQYF
TGTGCCAGCAGCCCGGCGGCTAGCGGGGGGCAAGAGACCCAGTACTTC
>NA|TRBV28|TRBJ1-1|NA
CASRPKIWLEAFF
TGTGCCAGCAGGCCGAAAATCTGGCTGGAAGCTTTCTTT